The 16 T cell receptor beta chains below all came from one sample that was sequenced in a study of beta chain features in type 1 diabetes. Study-wide results and caveats: Significant though moderate, a shortening of TCRB CDR3s appeared in all four CD4+ subsets of Type 1 diabetes patients.

No antigens are known for them. As every portion of the isolated RNA was reverse transcribed, the sequencing read expressed TCRB transcripts. The repertoire was sequenced with immunoSEQ multiplex PCR; TCRdb's copy has only in-frame clones and lacks some. The repertoire holds more than 100,000 clones, with 25% to 35% as singletons. The material sequenced was central memory CD4+ T cells from blood. These receptors came from a woman between 18 and 29 years old with type 1 diabetes.

The chain recombines TRBV5-1 with TRBJ2-5, with 8 bases lining up with TRBD2. The CDR3 loop spans 13 amino acids. Trimming removed 5 bases from V and 3 bases from J; junction bases left unmatched: 3. In germline, CDR1 is SGHRS, CDR2 YFSETQ. Written as DNA, the CDR3 is TGCGCCAGCAGTAGGCGGGGGGAAGAGACCCAGTACTTC. It encodes CASSRRGEETQYF.

This clone was seen a few times. The chain links TRBV9 to TRBJ2-5; D is possibly TRBD2 (7 bases). The CDR3 totals 16 residues. V was cut by 1 base and J by 5 bases, with 18 bases left in between. Germline V gene sequence: CDR1 SGDLS, CDR2 YYNGEE. CDR3 region: CASSVSAGEGGETQYF. The CDR3 DNA follows: TGTGCCAGCAGCGTATCGGCGGGAGAGGGGGGGGAGACCCAGTACTTC.

The chain has TRBV5-1 and TRBJ2-3, with D possibly being TRBD1 (6 bases). The CDR3 is 14 residues long. Germline V gene sequence: CDR1 SGHRS, CDR2 YFSETQ. Trimming shortened V by 5 bases and J by 5 bases, and 15 bases separated the two germline ends. The CDR3 region is CASRDRPAGDTQYF. The CDR3 nucleotides are TGCGCCAGCAGGGACAGACCGGCAGGAGATACGCAGTATTTT.

This clone has just a few counts. The rearrangement uses TRBV27 and TRBJ1-2; 9 nucleotides line up with TRBD1. Trimming cost V 5 bases and J 4 bases; bases outside gene matches: 11. The CDR3 spans 16 residues. The germline V gene encodes CDR1 MNHEY and CDR2 SMNVEV (reference sequence). CDR3 DNA: TGTGCCAGCAGTCCGGAATTACAGGGGGCGGGCTATGGCTACACCTTC. Its protein product is CASSPELQGAGYGYTF.

The chain is built from TRBV19 and TRBJ2-1, with 10 bases fitting TRBD2. The CDR3 contains 15 residues. CDR1 is LNHDA and CDR2 is SQIVND in the germline V gene (reference sequence). J gave up 9 bases and V 4 bases, and 9 bases lay outside the gene matches. CDR3 residues: CASSTSSGSRGEQFF. DNA of the CDR3: TGTGCCAGTAGTACATCTAGCGGGAGTCGAGGTGAGCAGTTCTTC.

The chain combines TRBV5-1 with TRBJ2-3, with no clear D. Deletions cut 0 bases from V and 6 bases from J, with 8 bases between. CDR3 length: 13 residues. CDR1 and CDR2 (germline): SGHRS, YFSETQ. For the CDR3, the DNA is TGCGCCAGCAGCTTGGCCTTGCGGGATACGCAGTATTTT. Its protein is CASSLALRDTQYF.

The table lists this clone with a few counts. The rearrangement links TRBV28 to TRBJ1-3, with 7 bases identical to TRBD1. The germline V gene has CDR1 MDHEN and CDR2 SYDVKM. This CDR3 contains 15 residues. The ends lost 6 bases at V and 6 bases at J; junction bases unmatched: 11. CDR3 residues: CASRPPTGYANTIYF. The CDR3 nucleotides are TGTGCCAGCAGACCTCCGACAGGGTATGCAAACACCATATATTTT.

CDR3 nucleotide sequence: TGCGCCAGCAGCCAAACCTTAGCGGGAGGGCCGGGGAATACGCAGTATTTT. It translates to CASSQTLAGGPGNTQYF. V and J are TRBV4-3 and TRBJ2-3; 11 bases are shared with TRBD2. V was clipped by 2 bases and J by 7 bases; unmatched bases: 11. The CDR3 totals 17 residues. The germline V gene encodes CDR1 LGHNA and CDR2 YSLEER.

The sample holds a few counts of this clone. This sequence joins TRBV5-1 and TRBJ2-1; unclear D gene. Germline V lookup: CDR1 SGHRS, CDR2 YFSETQ. The CDR3 totals 12 residues. V gave up 1 base and J gave up 7 bases, with 6 bases separating them. This CDR3 is CASSLQENEQFF. The CDR3 nucleotides are TGCGCCAGCAGCTTGCAGGAAAATGAGCAGTTCTTC.

The chain combines TRBV4-3 with TRBJ1-1; 10 bases map to TRBD1. Germline CDR1 reads LGHNA; CDR2 reads YSLEER. V was clipped by 2 bases and J by 11 bases; unmatched bases: 11. The CDR3 spans 15 residues. CDR3 in DNA: TGCGCCAGCAGCCAAACCGCGACAGGGGGCCTCGGGGCTTTCTTT. This codes for CASSQTATGGLGAFF.

V usage is TRBV15 and J usage is TRBJ1-1, with no clear D. Germline CDR1 reads LNHNV; CDR2 reads YYDKDF (reference sequence). This CDR3 has 14 residues. Trimming cost V 0 bases and J 8 bases, with 13 bases left between them. Here the CDR3 reads CATSRDLSGFEAFF. The CDR3 coding sequence is TGTGCCACCAGCAGAGATCTTAGCGGGTTCGAAGCTTTCTTT.

This clone was seen only once. The rearrangement joins TRBV18 to TRBJ2-5; D call uncertain. Trimming removed 0 bases from V and 1 base from J, with 6 bases in between. From germline, CDR1 is KGHSH and CDR2 LQKENI. CDR3 size: 14 residues. The CDR3 sequence is CASSPPSFQETQYF. Written as DNA, the CDR3 is TGTGCCAGCTCACCACCTTCCTTCCAAGAGACCCAGTACTTC.

The genes are TRBV4-1 and TRBJ2-3; TRBD2 aligns across 11 bases. Losses at the gene ends were 4 bases for V and 2 bases for J; bases not matched to a gene: 5. Germline lookup yields CDR1 MGHRA and CDR2 YSYEKL. The CDR3 is made up of 16 amino acids. The CDR3 loop reads CASSPLAGGLTDTQYF. CDR3 sequence (DNA): TGCGCCAGCAGCCCTCTAGCGGGAGGACTCACAGATACGCAGTATTTT.

Of note for this clone: Distinct nucleotide sequences in the sample also encode this CDR3. This chain uses TRBV19 with TRBJ2-1; D uncertain. The CDR3 is made up of 12 amino acids. CDR1 is LNHDA, CDR2 SQIVND, per germline (reference sequence). The V gene lost 5 bases and the J gene lost 9 bases, with 11 bases spanning the gap. CDR3 residues: CASSGLVGEQFF. DNA of the CDR3: TGTGCCAGTAGTGGTCTAGTGGGTGAGCAGTTCTTC.

The V gene is TRBV19, the J gene TRBJ1-5; 9 bases agree with TRBD1. There are 17 residues in the CDR3. V was clipped by 4 bases and J by 2 bases; unmatched bases: 9. Germline V gives CDR1 LNHDA, CDR2 SQIVND (reference sequence). Here the CDR3 reads CASSRGGGQGRNQPQHF. Written as DNA, the CDR3 is TGTGCCAGTAGTAGGGGGGGCGGACAGGGGCGCAATCAGCCCCAGCATTTT.

The CDR3 loop reads CASSPAPGTGGAEQYF. The CDR3 DNA reads TGTGCCAGCAGCCCAGCCCCGGGGACAGGGGGCGCCGAGCAGTACTTC. This chain joins TRBV4-2 and TRBJ2-7, with 12 nucleotides matching TRBD1. CDR3 length equals 16 residues. The V gene's germline CDR1 is LGHNA and CDR2 YNFKEQ. V shed 4 bases and J 6 bases; nucleotides not matched to a gene: 10.